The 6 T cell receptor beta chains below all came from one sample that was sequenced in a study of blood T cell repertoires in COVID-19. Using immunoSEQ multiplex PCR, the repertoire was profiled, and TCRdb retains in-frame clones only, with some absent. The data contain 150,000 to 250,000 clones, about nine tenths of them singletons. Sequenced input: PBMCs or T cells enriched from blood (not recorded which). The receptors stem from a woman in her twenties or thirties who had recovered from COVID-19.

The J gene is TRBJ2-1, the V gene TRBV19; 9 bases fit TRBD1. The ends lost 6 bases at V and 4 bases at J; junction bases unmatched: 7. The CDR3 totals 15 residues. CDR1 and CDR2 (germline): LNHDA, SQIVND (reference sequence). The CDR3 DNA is TGTGCCAGTAGCTCGGGACAGGGAATATACAATGAGCAGTTCTTC. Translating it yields CASSSGQGIYNEQFF.

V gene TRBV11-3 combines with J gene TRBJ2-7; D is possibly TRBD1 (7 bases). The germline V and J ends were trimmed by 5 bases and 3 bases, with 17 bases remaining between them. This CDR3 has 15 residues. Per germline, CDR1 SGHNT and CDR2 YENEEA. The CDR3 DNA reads TGTGCCAGCAGCCGTCGCGGGACAGAGGACTACGAGCAGTACTTC. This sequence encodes CASSRRGTEDYEQYF.

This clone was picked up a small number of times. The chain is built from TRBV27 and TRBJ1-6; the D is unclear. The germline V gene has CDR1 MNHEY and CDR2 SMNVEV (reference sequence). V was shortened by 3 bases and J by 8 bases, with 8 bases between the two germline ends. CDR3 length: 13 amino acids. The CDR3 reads CASSLEGDSPLHF. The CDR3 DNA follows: TGTGCCAGCAGTTTGGAGGGAGATTCACCCCTCCACTTT.

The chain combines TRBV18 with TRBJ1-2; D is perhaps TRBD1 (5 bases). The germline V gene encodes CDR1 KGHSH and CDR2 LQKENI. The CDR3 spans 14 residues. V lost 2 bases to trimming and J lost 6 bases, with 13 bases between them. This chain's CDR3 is CASSPSREGDGYTF. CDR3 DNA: TGTGCCAGCTCACCATCCAGGGAAGGCGATGGCTACACCTTC.

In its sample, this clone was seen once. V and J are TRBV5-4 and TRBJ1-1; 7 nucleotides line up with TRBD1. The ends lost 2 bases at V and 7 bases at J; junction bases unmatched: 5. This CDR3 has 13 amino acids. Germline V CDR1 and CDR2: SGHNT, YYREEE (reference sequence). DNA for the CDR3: TGTGCCAGCAGCTTAAGGGACAGAGATGAAGCTTTCTTT. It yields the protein CASSLRDRDEAFF. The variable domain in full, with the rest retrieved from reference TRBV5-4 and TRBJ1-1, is ETGVTQSPTHLIKTRGQQVTLRCSSQSGHNTVSWYQQALGQGPQFIFQYYREEENGRGNFPPRFSGLQFPNYSSELNVNALELDDSALYLCASSLRDRDEAFFGQGTRLTVV.

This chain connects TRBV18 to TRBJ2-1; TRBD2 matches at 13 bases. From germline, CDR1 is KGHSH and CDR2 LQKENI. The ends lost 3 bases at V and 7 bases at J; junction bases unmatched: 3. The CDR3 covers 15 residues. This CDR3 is CASSPMGLAGNEQFF. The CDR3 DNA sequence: TGTGCCAGCTCACCTATGGGACTAGCGGGAAATGAGCAGTTCTTC.